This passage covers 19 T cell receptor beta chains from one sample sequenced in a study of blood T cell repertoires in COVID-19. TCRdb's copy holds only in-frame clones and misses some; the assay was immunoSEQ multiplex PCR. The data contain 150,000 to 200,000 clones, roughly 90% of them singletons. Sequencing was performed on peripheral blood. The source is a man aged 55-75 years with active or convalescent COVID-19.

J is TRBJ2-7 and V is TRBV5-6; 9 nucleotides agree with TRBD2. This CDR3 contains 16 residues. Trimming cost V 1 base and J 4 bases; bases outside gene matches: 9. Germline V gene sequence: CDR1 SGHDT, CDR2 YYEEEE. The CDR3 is CASSLFAAGGWYEQYF. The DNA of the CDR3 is TGTGCCAGCAGCTTGTTCGCAGCGGGAGGCTGGTACGAGCAGTACTTC.

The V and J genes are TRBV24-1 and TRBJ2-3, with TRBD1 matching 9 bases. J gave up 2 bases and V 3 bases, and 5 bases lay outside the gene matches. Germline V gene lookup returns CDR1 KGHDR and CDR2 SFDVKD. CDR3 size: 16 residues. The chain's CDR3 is CATSDRGQGFTDTQYF. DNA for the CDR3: TGTGCCACCAGTGATCGAGGACAGGGGTTCACAGATACGCAGTATTTT.

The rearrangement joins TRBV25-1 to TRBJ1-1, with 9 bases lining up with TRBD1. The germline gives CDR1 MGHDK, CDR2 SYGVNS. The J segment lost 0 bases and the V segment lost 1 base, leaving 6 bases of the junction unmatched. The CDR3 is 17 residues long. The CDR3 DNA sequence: TGTGCCAGCAGTGAATCTCCGGGACAGGGACTGAACACTGAAGCTTTCTTT. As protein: CASSESPGQGLNTEAFF.

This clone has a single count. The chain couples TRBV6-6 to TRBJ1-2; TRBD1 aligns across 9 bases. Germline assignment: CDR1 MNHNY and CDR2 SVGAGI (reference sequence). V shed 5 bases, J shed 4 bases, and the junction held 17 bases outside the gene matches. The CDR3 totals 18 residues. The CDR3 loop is CASSHRDRAAPNLYGYTF. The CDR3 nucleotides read TGTGCCAGCAGTCACCGGGACAGGGCGGCCCCAAATCTCTATGGCTACACCTTC.

CDR3 DNA: TGTGCCAGCAGCGTATCTTCCCTAACAGGGGGCCTATACAATGAGCAGTTCTTC. Translating gives CASSVSSLTGGLYNEQFF. The V call is TRBV9, the J call TRBJ2-1, with 9 bases lining up with TRBD1. This CDR3 has 18 amino acids. Germline CDR1 is SGDLS and CDR2 is YYNGEE. V dropped 1 base and J dropped 4; count of bases not matched to a gene: 12.

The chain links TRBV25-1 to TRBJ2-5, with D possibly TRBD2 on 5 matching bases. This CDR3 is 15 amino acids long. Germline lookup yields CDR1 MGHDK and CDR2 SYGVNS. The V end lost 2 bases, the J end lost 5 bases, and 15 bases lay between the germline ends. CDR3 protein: CASSEPKRARETQYF. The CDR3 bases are TGTGCCAGCAGTGAACCCAAGAGGGCTCGGGAGACCCAGTACTTC.

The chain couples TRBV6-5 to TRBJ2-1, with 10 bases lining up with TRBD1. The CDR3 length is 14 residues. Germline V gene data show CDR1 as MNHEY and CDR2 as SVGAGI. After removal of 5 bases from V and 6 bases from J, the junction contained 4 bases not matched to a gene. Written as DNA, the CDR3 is TGTGCCAGCAGTCGTCGGACAGGGGGCAATGAGCAGTTCTTC. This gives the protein CASSRRTGGNEQFF.

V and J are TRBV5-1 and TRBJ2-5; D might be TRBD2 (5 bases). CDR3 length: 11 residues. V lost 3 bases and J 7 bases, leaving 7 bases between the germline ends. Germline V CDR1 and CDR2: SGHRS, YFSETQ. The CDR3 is CASSSSGTQYF. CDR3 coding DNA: TGCGCCAGCAGCTCCAGCGGGACCCAGTACTTC.

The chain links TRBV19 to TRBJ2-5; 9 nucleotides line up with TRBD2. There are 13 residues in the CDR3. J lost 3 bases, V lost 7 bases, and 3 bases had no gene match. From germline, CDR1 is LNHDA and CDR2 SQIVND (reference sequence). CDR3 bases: TGTGCCAGTACTCCTAGCGGGGAAGAGACCCAGTACTTC. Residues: CASTPSGEETQYF.

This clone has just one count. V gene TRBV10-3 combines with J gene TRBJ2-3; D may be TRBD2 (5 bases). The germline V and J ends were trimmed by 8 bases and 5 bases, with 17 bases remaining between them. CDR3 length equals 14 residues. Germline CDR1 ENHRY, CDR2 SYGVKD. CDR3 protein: CAIGRGSLEDTQYF. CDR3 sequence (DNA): TGTGCCATCGGACGGGGATCTTTGGAAGATACGCAGTATTTT.

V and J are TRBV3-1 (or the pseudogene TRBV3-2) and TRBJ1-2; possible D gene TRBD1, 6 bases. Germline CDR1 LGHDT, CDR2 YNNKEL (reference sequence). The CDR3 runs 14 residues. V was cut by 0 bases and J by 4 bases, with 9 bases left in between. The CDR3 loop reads CASSQEGAPYGYTF. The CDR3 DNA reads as TGTGCCAGCAGCCAAGAGGGGGCTCCCTATGGCTACACCTTC.

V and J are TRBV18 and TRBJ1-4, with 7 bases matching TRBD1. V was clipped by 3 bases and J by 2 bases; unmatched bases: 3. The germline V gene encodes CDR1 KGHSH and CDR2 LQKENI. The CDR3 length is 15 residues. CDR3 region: CASSPIGGTNEKLFF. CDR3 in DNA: TGTGCCAGCTCACCCATAGGGGGCACTAATGAAAAACTGTTTTTT.

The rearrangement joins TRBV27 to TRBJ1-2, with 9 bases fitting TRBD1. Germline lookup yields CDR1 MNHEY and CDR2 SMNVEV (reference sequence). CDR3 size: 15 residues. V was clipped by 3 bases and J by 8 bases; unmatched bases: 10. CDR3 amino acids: CASSLGQGHIGGYTF. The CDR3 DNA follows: TGTGCCAGCAGTTTGGGACAGGGACACATTGGGGGCTACACCTTC.

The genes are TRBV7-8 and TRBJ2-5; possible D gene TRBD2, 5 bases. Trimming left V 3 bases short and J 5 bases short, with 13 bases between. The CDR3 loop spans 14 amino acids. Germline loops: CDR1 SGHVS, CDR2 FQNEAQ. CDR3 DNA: TGTGCCAGCAGCTTGCCCGGGAATCGGGAGACCCAGTACTTC. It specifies CASSLPGNRETQYF. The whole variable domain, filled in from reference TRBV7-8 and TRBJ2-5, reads GAGVSQSPRYKVAKRGQDVALRCDPISGHVSLFWYQQALGQGPEFLTYFQNEAQLDKSGLPSDRFFAERPEGSVSTLKIQRTQQEDSAVYLCASSLPGNRETQYFGPGTRLLVL.

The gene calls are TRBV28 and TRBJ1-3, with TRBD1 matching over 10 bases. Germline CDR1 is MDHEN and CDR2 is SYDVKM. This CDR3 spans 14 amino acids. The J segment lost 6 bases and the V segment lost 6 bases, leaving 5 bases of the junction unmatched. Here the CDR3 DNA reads TGTGCCAGCAGCCAGGACAGGGGGGTAAACACCATATATTTT. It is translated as CASSQDRGVNTIYF.

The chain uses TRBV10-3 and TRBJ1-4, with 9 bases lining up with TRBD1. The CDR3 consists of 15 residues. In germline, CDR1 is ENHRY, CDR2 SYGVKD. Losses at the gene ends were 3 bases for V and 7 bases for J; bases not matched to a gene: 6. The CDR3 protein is CAISDPQGAVEKLFF. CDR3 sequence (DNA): TGTGCCATCAGTGACCCACAGGGGGCGGTTGAAAAACTGTTTTTT.

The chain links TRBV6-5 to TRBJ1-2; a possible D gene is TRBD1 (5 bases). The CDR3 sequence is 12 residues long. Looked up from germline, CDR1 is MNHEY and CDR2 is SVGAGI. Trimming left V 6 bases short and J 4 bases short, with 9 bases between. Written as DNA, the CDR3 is TGTGCCAGCAGCCCCGACAGCTATGGCTACACCTTC. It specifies CASSPDSYGYTF.

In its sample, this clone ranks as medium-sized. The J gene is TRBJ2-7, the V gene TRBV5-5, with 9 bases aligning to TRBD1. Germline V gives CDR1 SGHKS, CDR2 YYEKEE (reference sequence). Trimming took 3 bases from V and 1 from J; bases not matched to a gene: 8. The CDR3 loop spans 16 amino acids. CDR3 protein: CASSSETGGISYEQYF. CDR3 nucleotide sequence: TGTGCCAGCAGCTCAGAGACAGGGGGGATATCCTACGAGCAGTACTTC.

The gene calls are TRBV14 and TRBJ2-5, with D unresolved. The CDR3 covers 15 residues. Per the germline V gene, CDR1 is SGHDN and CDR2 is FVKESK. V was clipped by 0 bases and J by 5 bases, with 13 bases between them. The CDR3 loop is CASSQDLVGWETQYF. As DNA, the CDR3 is TGTGCCAGCAGCCAAGATCTTGTGGGCTGGGAGACCCAGTACTTC.